A selection of T cell receptor beta chains follows, all from one sample in a study of CD8 T cells in ankylosing spondylitis. TCRdb passed the 5' RACE reads through MiXCR, listing each CDR3 protein once. The data show hundreds of thousands of distinct CDR3 sequences, approximately 20% seen once. Source material: blood, either unsorted or a sorted T cell fraction (not recorded which). Receptors were obtained from a male donor with ankylosing spondylitis. The CDR3 runs from the conserved cysteine through the conserved F or W. The D gene is left open where the match is weak. Expanded clones are given a class, and other clones once, few, many or no size at all.

D gene: TRBD2
V gene: TRBV5-6
clone size: many
J gene: TRBJ2-1
CDR3 DNA: TGTGCCAGCAGCCATACTAGCGGGGGCCCGACCCGGAATGAGCAGTTCTTC
CDR3 protein: CASSHTSGGPTRNEQFF

D gene: -
V gene: TRBV6-2/TRBV6-3
clone size: -
J gene: TRBJ2-7
CDR3 DNA: TGTGCCAGCACGACGGCCTACGAGCAGTACTTC
CDR3 protein: CASTTAYEQYF

D gene: -
V gene: TRBV27
clone size: -
J gene: TRBJ1-4
CDR3 DNA: TGTGCCAGCAGTTCCCTCAGGGCAACTAATGAAAAACTGTTTTTT
CDR3 protein: CASSSLRATNEKLFF

D gene: -
V gene: TRBV4-2
clone size: -
J gene: TRBJ2-1
CDR3 DNA: TGTGCCAGCAGCCAAGATCTTGGCGGAAATGAGCAGTTCTTC
CDR3 protein: CASSQDLGGNEQFF

D gene: TRBD1
V gene: TRBV4-1
clone size: -
J gene: TRBJ2-7
CDR3 DNA: TGCGCCAGCAGCCAGGGGGACAGGGTCCACGAGCAGTACTTC
CDR3 protein: CASSQGDRVHEQYF

D gene: -
V gene: TRBV4-2
clone size: -
J gene: TRBJ1-5
CDR3 DNA: TGTGCCAGCAGCCAAGTCGAGGGCAATCAGCCCCAGCATTTT
CDR3 protein: CASSQVEGNQPQHF

D gene: -
V gene: TRBV29-1
clone size: -
J gene: TRBJ2-2
CDR3 DNA: TGCAGCGTTGAAGAGGGCCCCACCGGGGAGCTGTTTTTT
CDR3 protein: CSVEEGPTGELFF

D gene: -
V gene: TRBV12-3/TRBV12-4
clone size: few
J gene: TRBJ2-3
CDR3 DNA: TGTGCCAGCAGTTTCCCTCGGGGCGGCACAGATACGCAGTATTTT
CDR3 protein: CASSFPRGGTDTQYF

D gene: -
V gene: TRBV29-1
clone size: many
J gene: TRBJ1-1
CDR3 DNA: TGCAGCGTTGAGGAGGGGTTGAACACTGAAGCTTTCTTT
CDR3 protein: CSVEEGLNTEAFF

D gene: TRBD1
V gene: TRBV12-3/TRBV12-4
clone size: few
J gene: TRBJ1-1
CDR3 DNA: TGTGCCAGCAGTTCTGGGACAGGGAGCGGCACTGAAGCTTTCTTT
CDR3 protein: CASSSGTGSGTEAFF

D gene: TRBD2
V gene: TRBV7-9
clone size: -
J gene: TRBJ2-5
CDR3 DNA: TGTGCCAGCAGCCCCCGACTAGCGGGGGTAGAAGAGACCCAGTACTTC
CDR3 protein: CASSPRLAGVEETQYF

D gene: -
V gene: TRBV10-3
clone size: -
J gene: TRBJ2-1
CDR3 DNA: TGTGCCATCAGTGAGCCTCCTTTGGCAGGGAATGATGAGCAGTTCTTC
CDR3 protein: CAISEPPLAGNDEQFF

D gene: TRBD1
V gene: TRBV28
clone size: few
J gene: TRBJ2-5
CDR3 DNA: TGTGCCAGCAGTCGGGGGGACAGGGTTCGGGAGACCCAGTACTTC
CDR3 protein: CASSRGDRVRETQYF